The entry below describes one TCR beta chain. Profiled with immunoSEQ multiplex PCR; TCRdb holds only in-frame clones, not every one. The sample holds roughly 89,000 clones, 91% seen once. Trimming removed 7 bases at V and 1 base at J, with 13 bases between. This CDR3 region has 14 residues. CDR1 and CDR2 (germline): SNHLY, FYNNEI. This sample stems from a study of control samples from healthy donors and cancer patients. The J gene is TRBJ1-1, the V gene TRBV2; unclear D gene. This TCR derives from a man aged 45 to 65 in good health. Source material: blood. CDR3 region: CASKRPGGNTEAFF. CDR3 nucleotide sequence: TGTGCCAGCAAGCGCCCAGGAGGGAACACTGAAGCTTTCTTT.